A single sample is the source of the 7 T cell receptor beta chains below, sequenced in a study of blood T cell repertoires in COVID-19. The assay was immunoSEQ multiplex PCR, and TCRdb's table has in-frame clones only and misses some. Of approximately 240,000 clones listed, under 85% were seen once; the top ten hold roughly 4%. The sequenced material came from peripheral blood. The receptors were gathered from a woman in her forties with active or convalescent COVID-19.

The chain recombines TRBV7-8 with TRBJ1-1, with a weak D call TRBD1 (6 bases). Trimming stripped 0 bases from V and 1 base from J, with 6 bases between. The CDR3 extends over 14 amino acids. Germline V gives CDR1 SGHVS, CDR2 FQNEAQ. The CDR3 spells CASSLAGQNTEAFF. In DNA, the CDR3 is TGTGCCAGCAGCTTAGCGGGACAGAACACTGAAGCTTTCTTT.

The V gene is TRBV27, the J gene TRBJ1-2; D is perhaps TRBD1 (5 bases). The CDR3 loop spans 14 amino acids. Germline V gene data show CDR1 as MNHEY and CDR2 as SMNVEV (reference sequence). Between the trimmed V and J ends, which lost 1 base and 8 bases, there was a span of 14 bases. CDR3 region: CASSLWGGVQGYTF. As DNA, the CDR3 is TGTGCCAGCAGTTTATGGGGCGGTGTACAGGGCTACACCTTC.

The DNA of the CDR3 is TGTGCCAGCAGTGAACGACGGACAGGGGGCTCGTGGGAGACCCAGTACTTC. Protein sequence: CASSERRTGGSWETQYF. The chain links TRBV6-1 to TRBJ2-5, with 11 bases that match TRBD1. V trimming: 2 bases; J trimming: 5 bases; junction bases outside the gene matches: 10. CDR1 is MNHNS and CDR2 is SASEGT in the germline V gene. The CDR3 extends over 17 amino acids.

V and J are TRBV9 and TRBJ1-2, with D possibly being TRBD1 (5 bases). The CDR3 totals 13 residues. Germline-derived CDR1 and CDR2 are SGDLS and YYNGEE. Trimming took 4 bases from V and 4 from J, leaving 11 bases between them. This CDR3 reads CASSPEQAYGYTF. CDR3 bases: TGTGCCAGCAGCCCCGAACAGGCCTATGGCTACACCTTC.

The rearrangement joins TRBV19 to TRBJ2-7; perhaps TRBD1 as D (5 bases). Germline assignment: CDR1 LNHDA and CDR2 SQIVND (reference sequence). CDR3 size: 14 residues. Trimming left V 3 bases short and J 3 bases short, with 12 bases between. The CDR3 reads CASSIRGQGYEQYF. CDR3 in DNA: TGTGCCAGTAGTATTAGGGGCCAGGGCTACGAGCAGTACTTC.

The genes are TRBV30 and TRBJ1-5, with D hard to call. This CDR3 has 11 residues. V lost 0 bases and J lost 7, with 4 bases in between. In germline, CDR1 is GTSNPN, CDR2 SVGIG (reference sequence). CDR3 nucleotide sequence: TGTGCCTGGAGTGTGGGCCAGCCCCAGCATTTT. It yields the protein CAWSVGQPQHF.

The chain uses TRBV11-1 and TRBJ2-2; 10 bases agree with TRBD1. CDR3 size: 17 residues. The J segment lost 6 bases and the V segment lost 0 bases, leaving 7 bases of the junction unmatched. CDR1 is SGHAT and CDR2 is FQDESV in the germline V gene (reference sequence). The CDR3 here is CASSLAGTGVRSGELFF. The CDR3 coding sequence is TGTGCCAGCAGCTTAGCGGGGACAGGGGTTCGTTCCGGGGAGCTGTTTTTT.